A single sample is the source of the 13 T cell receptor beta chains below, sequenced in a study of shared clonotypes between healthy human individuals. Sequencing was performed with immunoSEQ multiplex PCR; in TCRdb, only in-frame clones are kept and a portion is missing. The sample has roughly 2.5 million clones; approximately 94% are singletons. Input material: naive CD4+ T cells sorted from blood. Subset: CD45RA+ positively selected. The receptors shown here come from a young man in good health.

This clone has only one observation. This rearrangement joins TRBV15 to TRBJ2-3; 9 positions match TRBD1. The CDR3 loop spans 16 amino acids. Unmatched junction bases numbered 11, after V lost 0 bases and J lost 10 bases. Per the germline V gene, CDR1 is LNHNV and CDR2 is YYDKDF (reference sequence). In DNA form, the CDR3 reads TGTGCCACCAGCAGAGAGACGCCGGGACAGGGAATTTCGCAGTATTTT. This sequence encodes CATSRETPGQGISQYF.

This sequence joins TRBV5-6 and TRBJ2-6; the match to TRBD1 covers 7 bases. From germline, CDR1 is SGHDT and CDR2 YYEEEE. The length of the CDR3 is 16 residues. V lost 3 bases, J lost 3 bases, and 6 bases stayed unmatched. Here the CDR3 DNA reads TGTGCCAGCAGCTCCAACAGGGGAAGTGGGGCCAACGTCCTGACTTTC. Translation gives CASSSNRGSGANVLTF.

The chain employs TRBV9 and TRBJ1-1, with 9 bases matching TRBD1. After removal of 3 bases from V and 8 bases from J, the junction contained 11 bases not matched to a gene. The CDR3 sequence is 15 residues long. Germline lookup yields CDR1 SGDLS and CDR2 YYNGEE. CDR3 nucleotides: TGTGCCAGCAGCGAGGGGGACAGGGTATCATCAGAAGCTTTCTTT. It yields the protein CASSEGDRVSSEAFF.

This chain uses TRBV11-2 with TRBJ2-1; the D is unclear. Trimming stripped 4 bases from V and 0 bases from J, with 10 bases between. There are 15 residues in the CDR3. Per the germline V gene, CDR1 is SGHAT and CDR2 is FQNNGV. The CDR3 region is CASSSLKGSYNEQFF. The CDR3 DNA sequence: TGTGCCAGCAGCTCCCTCAAGGGCTCCTACAATGAGCAGTTCTTC.

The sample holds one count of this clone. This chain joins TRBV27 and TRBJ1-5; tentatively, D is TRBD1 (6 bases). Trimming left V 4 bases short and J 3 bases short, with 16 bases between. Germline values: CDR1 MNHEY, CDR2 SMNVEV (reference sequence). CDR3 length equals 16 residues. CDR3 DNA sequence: TGTGCCAGCAGTTCGACGATGACAGGCACCAATCAGCCCCAGCATTTT. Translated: CASSSTMTGTNQPQHF.

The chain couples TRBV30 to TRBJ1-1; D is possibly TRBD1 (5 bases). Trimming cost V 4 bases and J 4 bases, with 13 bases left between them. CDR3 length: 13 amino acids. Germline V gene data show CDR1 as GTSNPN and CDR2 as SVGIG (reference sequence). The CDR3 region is CAWNAGGPTEAFF. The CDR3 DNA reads TGTGCCTGGAATGCGGGGGGTCCCACTGAAGCTTTCTTT.

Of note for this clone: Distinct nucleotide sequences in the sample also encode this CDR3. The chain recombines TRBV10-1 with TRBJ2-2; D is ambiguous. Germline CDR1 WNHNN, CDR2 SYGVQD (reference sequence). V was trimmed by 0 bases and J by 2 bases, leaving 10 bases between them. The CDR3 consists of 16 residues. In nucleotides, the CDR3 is TGCGCCAGCAGTGAGTCTGGCGGCAGAAACACCGGGGAGCTGTTTTTT. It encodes CASSESGGRNTGELFF.

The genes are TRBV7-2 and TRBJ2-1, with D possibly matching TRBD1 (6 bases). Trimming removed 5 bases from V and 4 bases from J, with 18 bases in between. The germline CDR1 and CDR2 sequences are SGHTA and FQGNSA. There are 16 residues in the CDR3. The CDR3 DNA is TGTGCCAGCAGCCCGAGGACAGTCATTGGGTACAATGAGCAGTTCTTC. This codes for CASSPRTVIGYNEQFF. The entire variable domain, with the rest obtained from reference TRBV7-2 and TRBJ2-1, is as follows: GAGVSQSPSNKVTEKGKDVELRCDPISGHTALYWYRQSLGQGLEFLIYFQGNSAPDKSGLPSDRFSAERTGGSVSTLTIQRTQQEDSAVYLCASSPRTVIGYNEQFFGPGTRLTVL.

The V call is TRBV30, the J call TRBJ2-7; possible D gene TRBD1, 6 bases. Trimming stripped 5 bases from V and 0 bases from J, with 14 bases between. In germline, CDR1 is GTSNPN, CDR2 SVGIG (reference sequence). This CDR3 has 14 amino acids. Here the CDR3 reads CAWHKQGGSYEQYF. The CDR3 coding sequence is TGTGCCTGGCATAAACAAGGGGGCTCCTACGAGCAGTACTTC.

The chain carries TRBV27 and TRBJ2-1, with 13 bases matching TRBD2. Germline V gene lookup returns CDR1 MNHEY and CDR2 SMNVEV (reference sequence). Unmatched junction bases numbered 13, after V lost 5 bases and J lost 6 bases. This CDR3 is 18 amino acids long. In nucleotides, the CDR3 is TGTGCCAGCAGTCCCCCTTCCGAACTAGCGGGGGGGCCCAATGAGCAGTTCTTC. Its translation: CASSPPSELAGGPNEQFF.

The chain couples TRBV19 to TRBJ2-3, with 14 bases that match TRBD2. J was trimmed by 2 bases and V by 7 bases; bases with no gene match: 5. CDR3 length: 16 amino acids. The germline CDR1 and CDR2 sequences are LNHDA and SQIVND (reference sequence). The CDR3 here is CASTGTSGSATDTQYF. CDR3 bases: TGTGCCAGTACGGGGACTAGCGGGAGTGCCACAGATACGCAGTATTTT.

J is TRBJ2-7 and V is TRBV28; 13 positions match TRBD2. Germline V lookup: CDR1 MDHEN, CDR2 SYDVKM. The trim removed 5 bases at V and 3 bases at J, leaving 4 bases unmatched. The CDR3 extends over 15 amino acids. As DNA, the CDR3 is TGTGCCAGCAGTCCGGGACTAGCGGGGCGCTACGAGCAGTACTTC. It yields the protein CASSPGLAGRYEQYF.

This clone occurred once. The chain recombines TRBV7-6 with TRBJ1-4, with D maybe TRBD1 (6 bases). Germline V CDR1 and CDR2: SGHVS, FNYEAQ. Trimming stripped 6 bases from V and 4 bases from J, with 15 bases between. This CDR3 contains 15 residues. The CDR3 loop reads CASSTSGADNEKLFF. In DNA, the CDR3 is TGTGCCAGCAGTACATCGGGGGCCGATAATGAAAAACTGTTTTTT.